Listed below are T cell receptor beta chains from one sample, sequenced in a study of CD8 T cells in ankylosing spondylitis. TCRdb re-called the 5' RACE reads through MiXCR, storing one row per CDR3 protein. The sample has approximately 540,000 distinct CDR3 sequences; roughly 12% are singletons. Sequences were obtained from blood, either unsorted or a sorted T cell fraction (not recorded which). The receptors stem from a male donor with ankylosing spondylitis. Both conserved end residues are part of each CDR3. A D gene is named only where the DNA matches it firmly. Clone sizes are given selectively: once, few, many, or a class where the clone is expanded.

clone_size d_call j_call v_call cdr3_aa cdr3_nt
- TRBD2 TRBJ2-5 TRBV19 CASSIDGLDTQYF TGTGCCAGTAGTATTGATGGACTAGACACCCAGTACTTC
- - TRBJ1-3 TRBV10-3 CAISESGGHAGNTIYF TGTGCCATCAGTGAGTCGGGAGGGCACGCTGGAAACACCATATATTTT
- - TRBJ1-1 TRBV7-9 CASITSTGPEAFF TGTGCCAGCATCACTTCAACCGGCCCTGAAGCTTTCTTT
- - TRBJ1-5 TRBV20-1 CSASRILSNQPQHF TGCAGTGCTTCCAGGATTTTAAGCAATCAGCCCCAGCATTTT
many TRBD1 TRBJ2-2 TRBV18 CASSRDRPNTGELFF TGTGCCAGCTCACGGGACAGGCCGAACACCGGGGAGCTGTTTTTT
many TRBD1 TRBJ1-1 TRBV12-3/TRBV12-4 CASSLRQGASQGNTEAFF TGTGCCAGCAGTTTACGACAGGGAGCCTCTCAAGGGAACACTGAAGCTTTCTTT
- TRBD2 TRBJ2-5 TRBV4-1 CASSQDGGGRWQETQYF TGCGCCAGCAGCCAAGATGGGGGCGGGAGGTGGCAAGAGACCCAGTACTTC
- TRBD1 TRBJ1-1 TRBV6-1 CASTPGTGVLNTEAFF TGTGCCAGCACTCCCGGGACAGGAGTTTTGAACACTGAAGCTTTCTTT
- TRBD2 TRBJ2-1 TRBV5-6 CASSIPGLAMDEQFF TGTGCCAGCAGCATCCCGGGACTAGCGATGGATGAGCAGTTCTTC
few TRBD2 TRBJ2-3 TRBV29-1 CSVEPSGFLDTQYF TGCAGCGTTGAGCCTAGCGGGTTCTTAGATACGCAGTATTTT
once - TRBJ2-7 TRBV7-9 CASSLEIGSYEQYF TGTGCCAGCAGCTTAGAAATAGGCTCCTACGAGCAGTACTTC
- - TRBJ1-2 TRBV3-1 CASSEAERGYTF TGTGCCAGCAGCGAAGCTGAGAGGGGCTACACCTTC
- - TRBJ1-1 TRBV2 CASSPAVLNTEAFF TGTGCCAGCAGTCCAGCAGTATTGAACACTGAAGCTTTCTTT
- - TRBJ2-3 TRBV30 CAWREGTFTDTQYF TGTGCCTGGAGGGAGGGCACCTTCACAGATACGCAGTATTTT
- TRBD2 TRBJ2-5 TRBV5-1 CASSISGTRQETQYF TGCGCCAGCAGCATCTCCGGGACTAGACAAGAGACCCAGTACTTC
few - TRBJ2-3 TRBV29-1 CSTRGRFTDTQYF TGCAGCACCCGAGGGAGGTTCACAGATACGCAGTATTTT
- - TRBJ2-3 TRBV7-6 CASSHEVRVTDTQYF TGTGCCAGCAGCCATGAGGTCAGGGTGACAGATACGCAGTATTTT